The TCR beta chain described here comes from a study of blood T cell repertoires in COVID-19. Study-wide context: Some COVID-19 samples were acute and others convalescent; all came from the United States, Italy and Spain. Sample material is recorded as cDNA or gDNA derived from T cells, B-cell-depleted T cells, or PBMCs.

Looked up from germline, CDR1 is SGHAT and CDR2 is FQNNGV. The CDR3 is 14 residues long. J was trimmed by 9 bases and V by 0 bases; bases with no gene match: 5. In the authors' methods: How many nucleated cells were present was estimated from reference gene primer amplification. Clones were sequenced by immunoSEQ multiplex PCR, and TCRdb holds only the in-frame ones, with some missing. The DNA gave D and trimming, while V, J and clone size come from that table. The sample has about 29,000 clones, about 90% seen once. The V and J genes are TRBV11-2 and TRBJ2-4, with 7 nucleotides matching TRBD1. The clonotype was recovered from a human donor with active COVID-19. The donor label of this sample is uncertain. Sample: peripheral blood. The CDR3 loop reads CASSLDGQVFIQYF. The CDR3 DNA is TGTGCCAGCAGCTTAGATGGACAGGTCTTCATTCAGTACTTC.